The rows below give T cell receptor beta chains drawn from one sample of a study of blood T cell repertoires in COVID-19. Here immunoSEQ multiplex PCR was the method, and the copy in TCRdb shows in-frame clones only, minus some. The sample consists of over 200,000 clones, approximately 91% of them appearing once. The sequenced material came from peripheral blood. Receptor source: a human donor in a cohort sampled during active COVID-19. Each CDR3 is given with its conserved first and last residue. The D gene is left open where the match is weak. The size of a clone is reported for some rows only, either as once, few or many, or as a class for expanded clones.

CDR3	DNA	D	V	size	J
CANNWRTPEKLFF	TGCGCCAATAACTGGCGGACTCCTGAAAAACTGTTTTTT	-	TRBV10-1	few	TRBJ1-4
CASSIGTSRSAFAYEQYF	TGTGCCAGCAGCATTGGGACTAGCAGGTCGGCTTTTGCCTACGAGCAGTACTTC	TRBD2	TRBV7-2	-	TRBJ2-7
CASSRRTGSGYGYTF	TGTGCCAGCAGTCGACGGACAGGTTCTGGCTATGGCTACACCTTC	TRBD1	TRBV27	few	TRBJ1-2
CASSPRDAGGPSYEQYF	TGCGCCAGCAGCCCCCGAGACGCGGGGGGACCCTCCTACGAGCAGTACTTC	TRBD2	TRBV4-3	-	TRBJ2-7
CATSVRDLKNQPQHF	TGTGCCACCAGTGTCCGAGACTTAAAGAATCAGCCCCAGCATTTT	-	TRBV24-1	-	TRBJ1-5
CAISETGPGYGYEQYF	TGTGCCATCAGTGAGACAGGCCCTGGGTACGGCTACGAGCAGTACTTC	-	TRBV10-3	once	TRBJ2-7
CASSFTGQGTYEQYF	TGCGCCAGCAGTTTTACAGGACAGGGAACCTACGAGCAGTACTTC	TRBD1	TRBV5-1	-	TRBJ2-7
CASLLDGYTF	TGTGCCAGCCTCTTAGATGGCTACACCTTC	-	TRBV6-9	-	TRBJ1-2
CASKSGVTTYEQYF	TGTGCCAGCAAGTCAGGGGTTACGACCTACGAGCAGTACTTC	-	TRBV28	-	TRBJ2-7
CASSLRLAINEQFF	TGTGCCAGCAGCTTACGGTTAGCTATCAATGAGCAGTTCTTC	-	TRBV7-2	-	TRBJ2-1
CASSEGGARNEQYF	TGCGCCAGCAGTGAGGGGGGGGCGCGCAACGAGCAGTACTTC	-	TRBV10-1	once	TRBJ2-7
CASSPGAGITDTQYF	TGTGCCAGCAGCCCTGGGGCAGGGATCACAGATACGCAGTATTTT	-	TRBV5-6	-	TRBJ2-3
CASRPTGSAGANVLTF	TGTGCCAGCAGACCTACAGGGTCTGCTGGGGCCAACGTCCTGACTTTC	-	TRBV6-2/TRBV6-3	-	TRBJ2-6
CASSLAIGTSTYNEQFF	TGTGCCAGCAGCTTGGCAATTGGGACTAGTACATACAATGAGCAGTTCTTC	TRBD2	TRBV5-4	-	TRBJ2-1
CASSLSGGSYEQYF	TGTGCCAGCAGTTTGTCAGGGGGCTCCTACGAGCAGTACTTC	TRBD1	TRBV6-6	-	TRBJ2-7
CASSSGTSHNEQFF	TGTGCCAGCAGCTCCGGGACTAGCCACAATGAGCAGTTCTTC	TRBD2	TRBV9	-	TRBJ2-1
CASSQVFDRGFGKLFF	TGCGCCAGCAGCCAAGTCTTTGACAGGGGGTTTGGAAAACTGTTTTTT	TRBD1	TRBV4-3	once	TRBJ1-4
CASSQDSLTGDLYGYTF	TGCGCCAGCAGCCAAGATTCTTTAACAGGGGATCTGTATGGCTACACCTTC	TRBD1	TRBV4-1	-	TRBJ1-2
CASSESGGRGGTDTQYF	TGCGCCAGCAGTGAGTCAGGGGGGCGGGGGGGAACAGATACGCAGTATTTT	TRBD2	TRBV10-2	-	TRBJ2-3
CASSLTPGYEQYF	TGTGCCAGCAGCTTAACTCCCGGCTACGAGCAGTACTTC	-	TRBV7-9	few	TRBJ2-7
CASSAGRVGTEAFF	TGTGCCAGCAGCGCGGGGAGGGTCGGCACTGAAGCTTTCTTT	-	TRBV27	-	TRBJ1-1
CASSEGRSVEQFF	TGTGCCAGCAGCGAGGGCCGTTCGGTCGAGCAGTTCTTC	-	TRBV2	once	TRBJ2-1
CASSERLVSGELFF	TGTGCCAGCAGTGAAAGACTAGTCTCCGGGGAGCTGTTTTTT	-	TRBV6-1	-	TRBJ2-2
CASSLGGAEETQYF	TGTGCCAGCAGCTTGGGCGGGGCAGAGGAGACCCAGTACTTC	-	TRBV5-5	-	TRBJ2-5
CASSAGYGYTF	TGCGCCAGCAGCGCCGGTTATGGCTACACCTTC	-	TRBV5-1	-	TRBJ1-2
CASSRGETEAFF	TGTGCCAGCAGCCGGGGGGAAACTGAAGCTTTCTTT	-	TRBV3-1/TRBV3-2	-	TRBJ1-1
CASSFGTFGVNEQFF	TGTGCCAGCAGTTTTGGGACATTCGGGGTCAATGAGCAGTTCTTC	-	TRBV27	-	TRBJ2-1
CASSPGQGSNAQPQHF	TGTGCCAGCAGCCCAGGACAGGGAAGTAACGCCCAGCCCCAGCATTTT	TRBD1	TRBV9	-	TRBJ1-5
CSVVYVQGGGEQYF	TGCAGCGTTGTTTATGTGCAGGGAGGAGGCGAGCAGTACTTC	-	TRBV29-1	-	TRBJ2-7
CASSLIRQGGGYTF	TGTGCCAGCAGCTTAATCAGACAGGGAGGTGGCTACACCTTC	TRBD1	TRBV6-2/TRBV6-3	-	TRBJ1-2
CAAHRQLDTEAFF	TGTGCCGCCCACAGACAGCTGGACACTGAAGCTTTCTTT	-	TRBV10-3	-	TRBJ1-1
CASSQDLPRDYGYTF	TGTGCCAGCAGCCAAGATCTCCCCCGGGACTATGGCTACACCTTC	-	TRBV3-1/TRBV3-2	many	TRBJ1-2
CASSLGGGGYTF	TGTGCCAGCAGCCTGGGGGGAGGTGGCTACACCTTC	-	TRBV7-9	once	TRBJ1-2
CASSYAIPTGEQYF	TGTGCCAGCAGTTACGCCATTCCTACTGGCGAGCAGTACTTC	-	TRBV6-2/TRBV6-3	-	TRBJ2-7
CASSIPEGYTDTQYF	TGTGCCAGCAGCATCCCGGAGGGTTACACAGATACGCAGTATTTT	-	TRBV9	once	TRBJ2-3
CASSPMVVTSVWEQYF	TGTGCCAGCAGCCCTATGGTCGTGACTAGCGTTTGGGAGCAGTACTTC	TRBD2	TRBV7-8	-	TRBJ2-7
CATHGHRRPYGYTF	TGTGCCACCCACGGACACCGCCGCCCCTATGGCTACACCTTC	-	TRBV24-1	-	TRBJ1-2
CASSIRLAGGYEQYF	TGTGCCAGCAGCATAAGACTAGCGGGAGGCTACGAGCAGTACTTC	TRBD2	TRBV7-8	-	TRBJ2-7
CASSPRRLVGETQYF	TGTGCCAGCAGCCCCCGGCGGCTAGTTGGGGAGACCCAGTACTTC	-	TRBV7-9	-	TRBJ2-5
CAWSPTLGDTEAFF	TGTGCCTGGAGTCCTACCTTAGGGGACACTGAAGCTTTCTTT	-	TRBV30	-	TRBJ1-1
CASSPFSGMNTEAFF	TGTGCCAGCAGCCCCTTTTCAGGGATGAACACTGAAGCTTTCTTT	-	TRBV14	-	TRBJ1-1
CASSYSFARKETQYF	TGTGCCAGCAGTTACTCCTTCGCGCGGAAGGAGACCCAGTACTTC	-	TRBV6-2/TRBV6-3	-	TRBJ2-5
CASSPSFLLGQGVEAFF	TGCGCCAGCAGTCCTAGTTTTTTATTAGGACAGGGGGTCGAAGCTTTCTTT	TRBD1	TRBV4-3	-	TRBJ1-1
CASSFLAGGQHNEQFF	TGTGCCAGCAGCTTCCTGGCGGGGGGGCAGCACAATGAGCAGTTCTTC	TRBD2	TRBV11-3	-	TRBJ2-1
CASGRGGQGLGEQYF	TGTGCCAGCGGAAGGGGCGGACAGGGCTTGGGAGAGCAGTACTTC	TRBD1	TRBV9	-	TRBJ2-7
CASSQDRFLGTGVDEQYF	TGCGCCAGCAGCCAAGATCGTTTTCTGGGGACAGGGGTGGACGAGCAGTACTTC	TRBD1	TRBV4-1	-	TRBJ2-7